The present TCR beta chain was sequenced within a study of human T cells and chemical hapten exposure. Germline CDR1 is SEHNR and CDR2 is FQNEAQ (reference sequence). The CDR3 is made up of 14 amino acids. V lost 2 bases and J lost 1, with 8 bases in between. This clonotype was counted ten times or more. The antigen is unknown. TCRdb reprocessed the RACE reads with MiXCR, giving one entry per CDR3 protein. The table shows 300,000 to 450,000 distinct CDR3 sequences, with 5.5% occurring only once. The time point was: pre-sensitization, week 0. Treatment reported: therapeutic diphenylcyclopropenone sensitization with weekly scalp DPC. Someone pulled total RNA out of unfractionated whole blood. Broader study findings: High-frequency TCRs, those above 1 in 1000, stayed the same after DPC sensitization.

This chain uses TRBV7-9 with TRBJ1-1; D remains ambiguous. The sequence came from a woman aged 18-30 years with alopecia areata. Some clones in this sample may be carry-over from other donors' samples. The sequenced sample was whole blood, obtained in connection with sensitization to the hapten diphenylcyclopropenone (DPC). In nucleotides, the CDR3 is TGTGCCAGCAGCTTATTGAACAGGAACACTGAAGCTTTCTTT. Its protein is CASSLLNRNTEAFF.